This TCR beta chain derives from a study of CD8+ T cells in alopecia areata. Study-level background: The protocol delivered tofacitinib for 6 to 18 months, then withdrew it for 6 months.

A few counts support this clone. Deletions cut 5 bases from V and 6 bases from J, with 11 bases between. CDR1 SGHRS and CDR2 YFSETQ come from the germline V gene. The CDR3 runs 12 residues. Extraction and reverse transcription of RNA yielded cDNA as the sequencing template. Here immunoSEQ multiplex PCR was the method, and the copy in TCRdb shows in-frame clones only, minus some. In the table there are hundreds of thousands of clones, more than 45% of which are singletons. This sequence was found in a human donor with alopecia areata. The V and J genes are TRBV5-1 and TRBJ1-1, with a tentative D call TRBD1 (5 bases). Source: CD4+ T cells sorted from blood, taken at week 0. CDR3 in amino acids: CASRGEGAEAFF. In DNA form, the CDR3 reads TGCGCCAGCAGGGGGGAAGGGGCTGAAGCTTTCTTT. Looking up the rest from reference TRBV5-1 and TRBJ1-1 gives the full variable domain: KAGVTQTPRYLIKTRGQQVTLSCSPISGHRSVSWYQQTPGQGLQFLFEYFSETQRNKGNFPGRFSGRQFSNSRSEMNVSTLELGDSALYLCASRGEGAEAFFGQGTRLTVV.